This TCR beta chain was sequenced for a study of blood T cell repertoires in COVID-19. Study details: Nucleic acid was either cDNA or gDNA, and it came from T cells, B-cell-depleted T cells, or PBMCs.

Produced via immunoSEQ multiplex PCR; TCRdb's table is partial and in-frame only. The sample has some 530,000 clones; roughly 85% are singletons. This clone was picked up one time. This CDR3 region has 15 residues. Trimming pared 0 bases from V and 1 base from J, leaving 9 bases between. The V gene's germline CDR1 is LGHNA and CDR2 YSLEER. Sequencing input: peripheral blood. V and J are TRBV4-3 and TRBJ1-1; weak D call: TRBD1 (5 bases). The receptor was isolated from a human donor in a cohort sampled during active COVID-19. The CDR3 bases are TGCGCCAGCAGCCAAGATACGGGGGGGAACACTGAAGCTTTCTTT. This sequence encodes CASSQDTGGNTEAFF.